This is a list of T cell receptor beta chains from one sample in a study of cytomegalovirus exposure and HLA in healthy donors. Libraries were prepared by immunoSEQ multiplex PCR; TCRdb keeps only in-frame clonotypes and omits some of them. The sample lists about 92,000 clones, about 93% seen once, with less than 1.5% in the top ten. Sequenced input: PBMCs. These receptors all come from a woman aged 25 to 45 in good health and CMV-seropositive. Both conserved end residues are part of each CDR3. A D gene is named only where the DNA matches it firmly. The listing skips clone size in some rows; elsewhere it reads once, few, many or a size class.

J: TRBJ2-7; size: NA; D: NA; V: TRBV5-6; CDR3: CASSLAFSAYEQYF; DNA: TGTGCCAGCAGCTTGGCCTTCTCGGCCTACGAGCAGTACTTC
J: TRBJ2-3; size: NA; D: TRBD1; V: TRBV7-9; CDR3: CASSPGTGAHTQYF; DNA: TGTGCCAGCAGCCCCGGGACAGGAGCACATACGCAGTATTTT
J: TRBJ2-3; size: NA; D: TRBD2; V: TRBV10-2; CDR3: CASSEEASGLSISSTDTQYF; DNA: TGCGCCAGCAGTGAGGAGGCTAGCGGGCTGTCGATCTCTAGCACAGATACGCAGTATTTT
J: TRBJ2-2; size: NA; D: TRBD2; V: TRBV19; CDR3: CASSIPGTTSGELFF; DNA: TGTGCCAGTAGTATTCCCGGGACTACATCCGGGGAGCTGTTTTTT
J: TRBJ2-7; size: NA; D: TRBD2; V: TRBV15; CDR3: CATSRDEASGSGYEQYF; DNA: TGTGCCACCAGCAGAGATGAGGCTAGCGGGAGTGGGTACGAGCAGTACTTC
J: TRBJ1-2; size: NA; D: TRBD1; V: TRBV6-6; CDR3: CASSLGQGAFGYTF; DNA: TGTGCCAGCAGTTTGGGACAGGGGGCTTTTGGCTACACCTTC
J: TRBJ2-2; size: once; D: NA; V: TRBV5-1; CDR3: CASSPNHRNTGELFF; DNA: TGCGCCAGCAGCCCCAATCACAGAAACACCGGGGAGCTGTTTTTT
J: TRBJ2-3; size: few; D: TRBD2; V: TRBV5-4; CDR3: CASSSGLAGVVGTDTQYF; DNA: TGTGCCAGCAGCTCGGGACTAGCGGGAGTTGTAGGGACAGATACGCAGTATTTT
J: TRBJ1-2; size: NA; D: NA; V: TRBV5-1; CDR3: CASSLVRSGQMNYGYTF; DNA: TGCGCCAGCAGCTTGGTGAGATCTGGGCAGATGAACTATGGCTACACCTTC
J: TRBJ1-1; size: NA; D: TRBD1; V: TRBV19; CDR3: CASRTGVSDAFF; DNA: TGTGCCAGTAGGACAGGGGTTTCTGATGCTTTCTTT
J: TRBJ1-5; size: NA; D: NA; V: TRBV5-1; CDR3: CASSRLGDGSQPQHF; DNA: TGCGCCAGCAGCCGTTTAGGGGATGGCAGTCAGCCCCAGCATTTT
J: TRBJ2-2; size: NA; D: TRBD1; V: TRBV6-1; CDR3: CANRDRGSGELFF; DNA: TGTGCCAACCGGGACAGGGGGTCCGGGGAGCTGTTTTTT
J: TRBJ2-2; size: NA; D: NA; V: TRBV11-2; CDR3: CASSLQGRATGELFF; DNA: TGTGCCAGCAGCTTGCAGGGGAGGGCAACCGGGGAGCTGTTTTTT
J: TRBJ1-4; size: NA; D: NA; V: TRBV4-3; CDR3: CASSQRTGEKLFF; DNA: TGCGCCAGCAGCCAAAGAACAGGGGAAAAACTGTTTTTT
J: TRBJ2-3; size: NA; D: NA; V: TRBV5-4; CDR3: CASSPHGEIGRTDTQYF; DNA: TGTGCCAGCAGCCCCCATGGGGAGATCGGGCGCACAGATACGCAGTATTTT
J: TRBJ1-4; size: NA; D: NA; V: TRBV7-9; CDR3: CASSLVGGAFFEKLFF; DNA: TGTGCCAGCAGCTTAGTAGGGGGGGCTTTTTTTGAAAAACTGTTTTTT
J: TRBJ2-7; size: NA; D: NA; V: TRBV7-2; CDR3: CASSLAVAGVTYEQYF; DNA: TGTGCCAGCAGCTTAGCGGTCGCGGGTGTTACCTACGAGCAGTACTTC
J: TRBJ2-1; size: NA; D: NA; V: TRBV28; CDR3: CASSLAGALNNEQFF; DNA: TGTGCCAGCAGTCTCGCGGGGGCTCTCAACAATGAGCAGTTCTTC
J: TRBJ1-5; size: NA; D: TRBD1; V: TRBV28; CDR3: CASHVRQGGGLGQPQHF; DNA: TGTGCCAGCCACGTCAGACAGGGTGGTGGGTTAGGACAGCCCCAGCATTTT
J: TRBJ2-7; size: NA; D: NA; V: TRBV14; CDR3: CASSQGWGLSYEQYF; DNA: TGTGCCAGCAGCCAAGGGTGGGGGCTTTCCTACGAGCAGTACTTC
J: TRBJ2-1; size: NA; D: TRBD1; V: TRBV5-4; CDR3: CASRRTGASYNEQFF; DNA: TGTGCCAGCAGACGGACAGGGGCTTCCTACAATGAGCAGTTCTTC
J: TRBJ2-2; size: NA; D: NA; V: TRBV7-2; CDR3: CASSLWPSGELFF; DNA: TGTGCCAGCAGCTTATGGCCTAGCGGGGAGCTGTTTTTT
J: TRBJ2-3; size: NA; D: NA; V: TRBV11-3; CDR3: CASSVLNTDTQYF; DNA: TGTGCCAGCAGCGTCCTTAACACAGATACGCAGTATTTT
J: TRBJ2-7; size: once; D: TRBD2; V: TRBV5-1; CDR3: CASSFTGTSGSYEQYF; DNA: TGCGCCAGCAGCTTCACCGGGACTAGCGGCTCCTACGAGCAGTACTTC
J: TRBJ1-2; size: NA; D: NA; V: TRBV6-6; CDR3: CASSFELGSLGYTF; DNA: TGTGCCAGCAGTTTCGAACTCGGGTCATTGGGCTACACCTTC
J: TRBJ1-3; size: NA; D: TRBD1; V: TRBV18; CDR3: CASSPPTGGTGNTIYF; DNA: TGTGCCAGCTCACCACCGACAGGGGGAACTGGAAACACCATATATTTT
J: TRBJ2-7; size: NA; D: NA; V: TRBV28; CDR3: CASSPGHGYEQYF; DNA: TGTGCCAGCAGCCCGGGACACGGCTACGAGCAGTACTTC
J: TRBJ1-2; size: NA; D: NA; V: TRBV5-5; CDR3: CASSLVRQVDYGYTF; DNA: TGTGCCAGCAGCTTGGTTAGACAGGTGGACTATGGCTACACCTTC
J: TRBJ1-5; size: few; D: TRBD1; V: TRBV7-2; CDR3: CASSPRTGSVQPQHF; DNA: TGTGCCAGCAGCCCCCGGACAGGGTCAGTTCAGCCCCAGCATTTT
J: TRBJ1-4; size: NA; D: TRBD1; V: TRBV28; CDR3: CASTETGGGEKLFF; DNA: TGTGCCAGCACGGAGACAGGGGGAGGTGAAAAACTGTTTTTT
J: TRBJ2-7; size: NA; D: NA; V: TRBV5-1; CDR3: CASSLEGHEQYF; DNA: TGCGCCAGCTCCCTTGAGGGCCACGAGCAGTACTTC
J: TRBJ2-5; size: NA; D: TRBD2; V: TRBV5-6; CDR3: CASSLGLAETQYF; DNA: TGTGCCAGCAGCTTGGGACTAGCAGAGACCCAGTACTTC
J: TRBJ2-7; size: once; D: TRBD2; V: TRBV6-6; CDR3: CASRPLAGSSYEQYF; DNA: TGTGCCAGCAGGCCGCTAGCGGGGAGCTCCTACGAGCAGTACTTC
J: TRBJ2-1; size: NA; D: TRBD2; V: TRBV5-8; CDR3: CASSLFGTSGNEQFF; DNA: TGTGCCAGCAGCTTGTTTGGGACTAGCGGCAATGAGCAGTTCTTC
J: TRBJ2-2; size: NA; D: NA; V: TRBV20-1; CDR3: CSARAGRLFF; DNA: TGCAGTGCTAGAGCAGGTCGGCTGTTTTTT
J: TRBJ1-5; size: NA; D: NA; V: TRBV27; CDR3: CASSSRRQVGMPQHF; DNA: TGTGCCAGCAGTTCTCGCCGACAGGTTGGGATGCCCCAGCATTTT
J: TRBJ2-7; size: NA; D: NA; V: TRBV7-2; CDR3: CASSLGLGWSYEQYF; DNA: TGTGCCAGCAGCTTAGGGCTAGGTTGGTCCTACGAGCAGTACTTC
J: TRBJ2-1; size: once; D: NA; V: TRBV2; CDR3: CASRGRRNEQFF; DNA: TGTGCCAGCAGGGGGAGGCGGAATGAGCAGTTCTTC
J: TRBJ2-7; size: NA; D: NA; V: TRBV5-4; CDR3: CASITSSYEQYF; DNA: TGTGCCAGCATCACCAGCTCCTACGAGCAGTACTTC
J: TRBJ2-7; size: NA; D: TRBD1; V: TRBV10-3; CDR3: CATSRQGSSYEQYF; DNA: TGTGCCACTTCGAGACAGGGTTCCTCCTACGAGCAGTACTTC
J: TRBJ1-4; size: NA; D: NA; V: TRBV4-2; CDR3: CASSRREDNEKLFF; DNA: TGTGCCAGCAGCCGAAGGGAGGATAATGAAAAACTGTTTTTT
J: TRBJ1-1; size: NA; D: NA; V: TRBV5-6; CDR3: CASSLPGLGGTEAFF; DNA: TGTGCCAGCAGCCTCCCCGGGCTGGGGGGCACTGAAGCTTTCTTT
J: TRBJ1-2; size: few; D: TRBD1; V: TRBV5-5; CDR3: CASSSTTGPYNYGYTF; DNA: TGTGCCAGCAGCTCAACGACAGGGCCTTATAACTATGGCTACACCTTC
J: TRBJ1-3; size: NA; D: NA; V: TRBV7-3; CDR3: CASSLNTDSGNTIYF; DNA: TGTGCCAGCAGCTTAAATACAGACTCTGGAAACACCATATATTTT
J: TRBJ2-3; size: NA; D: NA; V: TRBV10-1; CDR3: CASSPSFYTDTQYF; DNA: TGCGCCAGCAGTCCAAGCTTCTACACAGATACGCAGTATTTT
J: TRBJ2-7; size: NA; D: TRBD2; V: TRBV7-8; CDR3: CASSPRGTSGRLTLSYEQYF; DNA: TGTGCCAGCAGCCCTAGGGGGACTAGCGGGAGACTCACTCTCTCCTACGAGCAGTACTTC
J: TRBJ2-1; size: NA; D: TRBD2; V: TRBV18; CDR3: CASSLGLAADNEQFF; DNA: TGTGCCAGCTCACTCGGACTAGCGGCTGACAATGAGCAGTTCTTC
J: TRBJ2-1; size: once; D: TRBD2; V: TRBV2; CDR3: CASSSGLAGYEQFF; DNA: TGTGCCAGCAGTTCGGGACTAGCGGGTTATGAGCAGTTCTTC
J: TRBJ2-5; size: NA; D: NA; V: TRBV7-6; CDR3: CASSGRRGIETQYF; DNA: TGTGCCAGCTCCGGCCGCCGGGGGATTGAGACCCAGTACTTC
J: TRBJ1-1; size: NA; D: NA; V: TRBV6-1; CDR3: CASSEVHRPNTEAFF; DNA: TGTGCCAGCAGTGAAGTTCACAGACCGAACACTGAAGCTTTCTTT